These 8 T cell receptor beta chains were all obtained from the same sample, sequenced in a study of cytomegalovirus exposure and HLA in healthy donors. The assay was immunoSEQ multiplex PCR, and TCRdb's table has in-frame clones only and misses some. The profile shows approximately 270,000 clones, more than 85% of them singletons. The specimen sequenced was PBMCs. The receptors shown here come from a man aged 18-30 years in good health and CMV-seropositive.

The chain joins TRBV29-1 to TRBJ2-1, with D possibly TRBD2 on 6 matching bases. V was cut by 6 bases and J by 4 bases, with 25 bases left in between. Germline V gene sequence: CDR1 SQVTM, CDR2 ANQGSEA. This CDR3 is built from 17 residues. CDR3: CSVNLEGWEAHYNEQFF. DNA of the CDR3: TGCAGCGTCAACCTTGAAGGGTGGGAGGCCCATTACAATGAGCAGTTCTTC.

The rearrangement joins TRBV29-1 to TRBJ1-4; 8 bases fit TRBD1. Germline CDR1 is SQVTM and CDR2 is ANQGSEA. This CDR3 region has 13 residues. Losses at the gene ends were 6 bases for V and 2 bases for J; bases not matched to a gene: 2. CDR3 nucleotides: TGCAGCGTCAACAGGGGGACTAATGAAAAACTGTTTTTT. The encoded protein is CSVNRGTNEKLFF.

The chain combines TRBV2 with TRBJ1-1; D is unresolved. Trimming cost V 6 bases and J 1 base, with 6 bases left between them. CDR1 is SNHLY, CDR2 FYNNEI, per germline. The CDR3 totals 12 residues. The CDR3 protein is CASRLRNTEAFF. The CDR3 DNA reads TGTGCCAGCAGACTTAGGAACACTGAAGCTTTCTTT.

This chain links TRBV2 with TRBJ2-1; possible D gene TRBD2, 5 bases. The V end was cut by 4 bases, the J end by 1 base, with 11 bases between. CDR3 length: 15 residues. From germline, CDR1 is SNHLY and CDR2 FYNNEI. Here the CDR3 reads CASSGPTGSYNEQFF. The CDR3 DNA is TGTGCCAGCAGTGGTCCGACGGGGTCCTACAATGAGCAGTTCTTC.

Only a few counts were recorded for this clone. The chain couples TRBV5-1 to TRBJ2-7; perhaps TRBD2 as D (6 bases). V lost 0 bases and J lost 2, with 9 bases in between. Germline values: CDR1 SGHRS, CDR2 YFSETQ. The CDR3 length is 14 residues. In DNA, the CDR3 is TGCGCCAGCAGCTTGGACGCGGGACCCTACGAGCAGTACTTC. It translates to CASSLDAGPYEQYF. The full variable domain, with the rest looked up from reference TRBV5-1 and TRBJ2-7, is KAGVTQTPRYLIKTRGQQVTLSCSPISGHRSVSWYQQTPGQGLQFLFEYFSETQRNKGNFPGRFSGRQFSNSRSEMNVSTLELGDSALYLCASSLDAGPYEQYFGPGTRLTVT.

This clone was seen only a few times. V and J are TRBV14 and TRBJ2-6; no definite D call. CDR1 SGHDN and CDR2 FVKESK come from the germline V gene. Trimming shortened V by 5 bases and J by 3 bases, and 8 bases separated the two germline ends. This CDR3 comprises 14 residues. In DNA, the CDR3 is TGTGCCAGCAGCTCTTTAGGTGGGGCCAACGTCCTGACTTTC. This sequence encodes CASSSLGGANVLTF.

This sequence joins TRBV5-4 and TRBJ2-7; 10 positions match TRBD1. CDR3 length: 14 residues. Germline V CDR1 and CDR2: SGHNT, YYREEE (reference sequence). The V and J ends lost 4 bases and 4 bases, in that order; junction bases with no gene match: 5. The CDR3 sequence is CASSEGTGVYEQYF. The CDR3 DNA is TGTGCCAGCAGCGAAGGGACAGGGGTTTACGAGCAGTACTTC. Variable domain in full (rest from reference TRBV5-4 and TRBJ2-7): ETGVTQSPTHLIKTRGQQVTLRCSSQSGHNTVSWYQQALGQGPQFIFQYYREEENGRGNFPPRFSGLQFPNYSSELNVNALELDDSALYLCASSEGTGVYEQYFGPGTRLTVT.

In this sample, this clone turned up a few times. CDR3 nucleotide sequence: TGTGCCAGCAGTGACTCTCAGGACCACACCGGGGAGCTGTTTTTT. This sequence encodes CASSDSQDHTGELFF. The V gene is TRBV6-4, the J gene TRBJ2-2; D gene ambiguous. V was shortened by 0 bases and J by 3 bases, with 8 bases between the two germline ends. CDR1 is MRHNA, CDR2 SNTAGT, per germline. The CDR3 runs to 15 residues.